These 19 T cell receptor beta chains were all obtained from the same sample, sequenced in a study of monozygotic twins with inflammatory bowel disease. TCRdb reprocessed the 5' RACE reads and stores each CDR3 protein as one record, lacking DNA. This table holds about 350,000 distinct CDR3 sequences. Sequenced: blood. Receptors originate from a human donor with ulcerative colitis or Crohn's disease, or a healthy co-twin of an affected twin (not recorded which).

This chain connects TRBV5-4 to TRBJ2-1; TCRdb gives TRBD2 as the D gene, but with no DNA this cannot be confirmed. The CDR3 sequence is 16 residues long. Germline CDR1 and CDR2: SGHNT and YYREEE (reference sequence). The CDR3 spells CASSLGREHPNDEQFF.

The rearrangement joins TRBV28 to TRBJ2-6. There are 16 residues in the CDR3. The germline V gene encodes CDR1 MDHEN and CDR2 SYDVKM. CDR3 loop: CASSFRSSPGANVLTF. The full variable domain, in which reference TRBV28 and TRBJ2-6 provide the parts outside the CDR3, is DVKVTQSSRYLVKRTGEKVFLECVQDMDHENMFWYRQDPGLGLRLIYFSYDVKMKEKGDIPEGYSVSREKKERFSLILESASTNQTSMYLCASSFRSSPGANVLTFGAGSRLTVL.

The chain uses TRBV5-6 and TRBJ2-3; the TCRdb call, TRBD1, lacks DNA for checking. CDR3 length: 16 residues. In germline, CDR1 is SGHDT, CDR2 YYEEEE. This CDR3 is CASSLFFMVGADTQYF.

This chain links TRBV19 with TRBJ1-2. CDR3 length: 13 residues. The V gene's germline CDR1 is LNHDA and CDR2 SQIVND (reference sequence). CDR3 sequence reads: CASSVDGRYGYTF.

The chain is built from TRBV29-1 and TRBJ2-1. The CDR3 consists of 15 residues. Per germline, CDR1 SQVTM and CDR2 ANQGSEA. CDR3 loop: CSVEDPGLGFGEQFF.

The CDR3 sequence is CASSMVRERNTGELFF. The J gene is TRBJ2-2, the V gene TRBV19; TCRdb calls TRBD1, which cannot be checked without DNA. Germline V gene data show CDR1 as LNHDA and CDR2 as SQIVND (reference sequence). CDR3 length: 16 amino acids.

The J gene is TRBJ2-5, the V gene TRBV5-4. Germline CDR1 reads SGHNT; CDR2 reads YYREEE (reference sequence). The CDR3 spans 14 residues. The CDR3 sequence is CASSSRDNKETQYF. Combining the CDR3 with reference TRBV5-4 and TRBJ2-5 gives the whole variable domain ETGVTQSPTHLIKTRGQQVTLRCSSQSGHNTVSWYQQALGQGPQFIFQYYREEENGRGNFPPRFSGLQFPNYSSELNVNALELDDSALYLCASSSRDNKETQYFGPGTRLLVL.

The V and J genes are TRBV5-1 and TRBJ1-5. This CDR3 region has 14 residues. Germline V lookup: CDR1 SGHRS, CDR2 YFSETQ. This CDR3 reads CASSLEGTNQPQHF.

This chain uses TRBV30 with TRBJ2-2; TCRdb outputs TRBD1, but without DNA this stays unchecked. This CDR3 is 16 amino acids long. CDR1 and CDR2 (germline): GTSNPN, SVGIG (reference sequence). This chain's CDR3 is CAWSVLGGEETGELFF.

The chain employs TRBV27 and TRBJ2-7. This CDR3 is built from 14 residues. In germline, CDR1 is MNHEY, CDR2 SMNVEV (reference sequence). This chain's CDR3 is CASSISVASYEQYF.

The rearrangement links TRBV7-9 to TRBJ2-1; TCRdb gives TRBD2 as the D gene, but with no DNA this cannot be confirmed. Germline V CDR1 and CDR2: SEHNR, FQNEAQ (reference sequence). The CDR3 contains 17 residues. The CDR3 sequence: CASSLPSGPRSYNEQFF. Combining the CDR3 with reference TRBV7-9 and TRBJ2-1 gives the whole variable domain DTGVSQNPRHKITKRGQNVTFRCDPISEHNRLYWYRQTLGQGPEFLTYFQNEAQLEKSRLLSDRFSAERPKGSFSTLEIQRTEQGDSAMYLCASSLPSGPRSYNEQFFGPGTRLTVL.

This chain connects TRBV20-1 to TRBJ1-1; TCRdb's D call of TRBD1 is untestable without DNA. This CDR3 contains 14 residues. CDR1 DFQATT and CDR2 SNEGSKA come from the germline V gene (reference sequence). The CDR3 here is CSARERQGVTEAFF.

The V and J genes are TRBV10-2 and TRBJ1-2; TCRdb's D gene call, TRBD1, goes unchecked for lack of DNA. This CDR3 contains 15 residues. Germline V lookup: CDR1 WSHSY, CDR2 SAAADI. The CDR3 sequence is CASRATQASPGGYTF.

The chain employs TRBV5-4 and TRBJ2-1; absent DNA, TCRdb's TRBD1 call cannot be checked. The CDR3 runs 14 residues. Germline lookup yields CDR1 SGHNT and CDR2 YYREEE (reference sequence). The CDR3 sequence is CAAGRGDVRGEQFF.

This chain joins TRBV18 and TRBJ2-7. Germline V gives CDR1 KGHSH, CDR2 LQKENI. The CDR3 covers 13 residues. This CDR3 reads CASSPSGVYEQYF.

The chain recombines TRBV6-5 with TRBJ2-3; without DNA, the TCRdb call of TRBD2 cannot be checked. Per the germline V gene, CDR1 is MNHEY and CDR2 is SVGAGI. The CDR3 runs to 15 residues. CDR3 sequence reads: CASSHTRPPTDTQYF.

This sequence joins TRBV14 and TRBJ1-1; TCRdb's D call of TRBD1 is untestable without DNA. Germline lookup yields CDR1 SGHDN and CDR2 FVKESK. This CDR3 has 14 amino acids. The CDR3: CASSRDRGVGEAFF.

The genes are TRBV20-1 and TRBJ1-1; the TRBD1 assignment by TCRdb is unverifiable without DNA. Germline V gene lookup returns CDR1 DFQATT and CDR2 SNEGSKA (reference sequence). CDR3 length: 11 amino acids. CDR3 region: CSTLGGFEAFF.

The CDR3 sequence is CSARLQGGNTEAFF. This rearrangement joins TRBV20-1 to TRBJ1-1. The CDR3 is 14 amino acids. The germline V gene has CDR1 DFQATT and CDR2 SNEGSKA (reference sequence).